The rows below give T cell receptor beta chains drawn from one sample of a study of radiotherapy plus CTLA-4 blockade in lung cancer. Assay used: immunoSEQ multiplex PCR; TCRdb lists only in-frame clones, some missing. The sample records about 47,000 clones, more than 70% being singletons. The input for sequencing was peripheral blood, taken from a patient treated with radiotherapy plus ipilimumab. The receptors were sampled from a human donor with non-small cell lung cancer who had stable disease on radiotherapy plus ipilimumab. Both conserved end residues are part of each CDR3. Each record gives: clone size, J gene, CDR3 length, D gene, V gene, CDR3 DNA, CDR3 protein. D genes are given only for firm matches. Size tells how often a clone was seen (once, few, many) or the class of an expanded clone, and some rows leave it out.

>few|TRBJ1-2|15|NA|TRBV6-4
TGTGCCAGCAGTGACCGATCGACAGGAAACTATGGCTACACCTTC
CASSDRSTGNYGYTF
>few|TRBJ2-5|16|TRBD2|TRBV10-2
TGCGCCACCCTGGGACTTAGCGGGGGGAACCAAGAGACCCAGTACTTC
CATLGLSGGNQETQYF
>once|TRBJ1-1|13|NA|TRBV29-1
TGCAGCGTTGATGAGGGGGTGAACACTGAAGCTTTCTTT
CSVDEGVNTEAFF
>NA|TRBJ1-1|13|NA|TRBV29-1
TGCAGCGTTGAATGGCAGGGTGGCACTGAAGCTTTCTTT
CSVEWQGGTEAFF
>NA|TRBJ1-1|14|NA|TRBV2
TGTGCCAGCAGTAAAACAGGGAGGAGCACTGAAGCTTTCTTT
CASSKTGRSTEAFF
>few|TRBJ1-2|17|TRBD1|TRBV27
TGTGCCAGCAGTTTGACGAAGGGGGCTAGAAAGAACTATGGCTACACCTTC
CASSLTKGARKNYGYTF
>NA|TRBJ1-2|14|TRBD1|TRBV5-1
TGCGCCAGCAGCATGCCGGGACAGCTCTATGGCTACACCTTC
CASSMPGQLYGYTF
>NA|TRBJ2-7|12|NA|TRBV5-5
TGTGCCAGCAGCTTGTGGCAGTACGAGCAGTACTTC
CASSLWQYEQYF
>once|TRBJ1-3|12|NA|TRBV29-1
TGCAGCGTTGTATGGGCCGGAAACACCATATATTTT
CSVVWAGNTIYF
>NA|TRBJ1-5|16|NA|TRBV6-4
TGTGCCAGCAGGGCCCGGCCAGCCCTTAGCAATCAGCCCCAGCATTTT
CASRARPALSNQPQHF
>once|TRBJ1-1|14|NA|TRBV6-1
TGTGCCAGCAGTGAATGGCAGTTGAACACTGAAGCTTTCTTT
CASSEWQLNTEAFF
>NA|TRBJ1-2|17|NA|TRBV7-9
TGTGCCAGCAGCCAAAAACGGGAGGGGGTTGCTAACTATGGCTACACCTTC
CASSQKREGVANYGYTF
>NA|TRBJ1-5|15|NA|TRBV5-6
TGTGCCAGCAGCTCCCGTCTAACCACTAATCAGCCCCAGCATTTT
CASSSRLTTNQPQHF
>NA|TRBJ2-5|16|TRBD2|TRBV9
TGTGCCAGCAGCATTGCGAGCGGGGGGGCCGATGAGACCCAGTACTTC
CASSIASGGADETQYF
>once|TRBJ1-2|17|NA|TRBV18
TGTGCCAGCTCACCATCCCCCTCCGGCGTTTCGGTCTATGGCTACACCTTC
CASSPSPSGVSVYGYTF
>NA|TRBJ1-1|13|NA|TRBV5-1
TGCGCCAGCAGCTTTTCAGAGAACACTGAAGCTTTCTTT
CASSFSENTEAFF
>NA|TRBJ1-1|18|TRBD1|TRBV11-2
TGTGCCAGCAGCTTTTCACAGGGGGCTCCCGCTTGGAACACTGAAGCTTTCTTT
CASSFSQGAPAWNTEAFF
>NA|TRBJ1-6|14|NA|TRBV5-4
TGTGCCAGCAGCTTGGGGGGTTATAATTCACCCCTCCACTTT
CASSLGGYNSPLHF
>NA|TRBJ1-2|14|NA|TRBV27
TGTGCCAGCAGTTTATCCTCGCACAACTATGGCTACACCTTC
CASSLSSHNYGYTF
>NA|TRBJ2-3|14|NA|TRBV6-5
TGTGCCAGCAGTCCCGTCCCGACCCTAGATACGCAGTATTTT
CASSPVPTLDTQYF
>NA|TRBJ1-2|11|NA|TRBV19
TGTGCCAGTAGTCAATTGAATGGCTACACCTTC
CASSQLNGYTF
>NA|TRBJ1-1|16|TRBD1|TRBV15
TGTGCCACCAGCAGAGACCCACAGGGGCCGAACACTGAAGCTTTCTTT
CATSRDPQGPNTEAFF
>NA|TRBJ2-1|13|NA|TRBV5-4
TGTGCCAGCTACGGGACTTCCCTCAATGAGCAGTTCTTC
CASYGTSLNEQFF
>NA|TRBJ2-3|12|NA|TRBV6-1
TGTGCCAGCACGCATTTCACAGATACGCAGTATTTT
CASTHFTDTQYF
>NA|TRBJ2-6|15|NA|TRBV10-1
TGCGCCAGCAGTCCCTCAGGGGCCGGGGCCAACGTCCTGACTTTC
CASSPSGAGANVLTF
>NA|TRBJ2-5|15|TRBD2|TRBV4-3
TGCGCCAGCAGCCGAGGGACTAGCGGGGAAGAGACCCAGTACTTC
CASSRGTSGEETQYF
>NA|TRBJ1-3|16|NA|TRBV9
TGTGCCAGCAGCGTAGGGAGAGCATACTCTGGAAACACCATATATTTT
CASSVGRAYSGNTIYF
>NA|TRBJ1-1|14|TRBD1|TRBV6-5
TGTGCCAGCACGCGGGACAGCCCAAGGACTGAAGCTTTCTTT
CASTRDSPRTEAFF
>NA|TRBJ2-5|13|NA|TRBV28
TGTGCCACCACGGTGGAGATAAAAGAGACCCAGTACTTC
CATTVEIKETQYF
>NA|TRBJ1-2|14|NA|TRBV7-9
TGTGCCAGCAGCTCTAGCCTTCTCAGCTATGGCTACACCTTC
CASSSSLLSYGYTF
>NA|TRBJ2-3|15|TRBD2|TRBV19
TGTGCCAGTAGTATGGGGAGGGCTAGCACAGATACGCAGTATTTT
CASSMGRASTDTQYF
>once|TRBJ2-3|17|NA|TRBV7-9
TGTGCCAGCAGCTTCGGGACGAGGAGCCCTAGCACAGATACGCAGTATTTT
CASSFGTRSPSTDTQYF
>NA|TRBJ1-3|17|NA|TRBV23-1
TGCGCCAGCAGTCCGACCAGGAGGGGGGGAGAAAGAAACACCATATATTTT
CASSPTRRGGERNTIYF
>NA|TRBJ1-2|15|TRBD1|TRBV5-4
TGTGCCAGCAGCTTGGGAACAGGGGTAAGGGATGGCTACACCTTC
CASSLGTGVRDGYTF
>once|TRBJ1-1|13|NA|TRBV29-1
TGCAGCGTTGGGAGACAGCTGAACGCTGAAGCTTTCTTT
CSVGRQLNAEAFF
>NA|TRBJ2-1|15|TRBD2|TRBV19
TGTGCCAGTAGTGTGCTAGCGGCCTCCTACAATGAGCAGTTCTTC
CASSVLAASYNEQFF
>NA|TRBJ2-3|13|NA|TRBV6-5
TGTGCCAGCAGTAAACCAGGGACAGATACGCAGTATTTT
CASSKPGTDTQYF
>NA|TRBJ1-1|12|NA|TRBV5-5
TGTGCCAGCAGCTTGGACAGGGCAGGAGCTTTCTTT
CASSLDRAGAFF
>NA|TRBJ2-5|14|TRBD2|TRBV7-3
TGTGCCAGCAGCTTGGCGGGGGATCGGGAGACCCAGTACTTC
CASSLAGDRETQYF
>NA|TRBJ2-1|17|TRBD2|TRBV7-9
TGTGCCAGCAGCTTACTCTTACTAGCGGGGGGGATCGATGAGCAGTTCTTC
CASSLLLLAGGIDEQFF
>NA|TRBJ1-6|15|NA|TRBV28
TGTGCCAGCAGTTTTTTGGCCATCTATAATTCACCCCTCCACTTT
CASSFLAIYNSPLHF
>NA|TRBJ1-1|19|TRBD1|TRBV7-9
TGTGCCAGCAGCTTAGTGGTTATAGGGACAGGGGATGGGCACACTGAAGCTTTCTTT
CASSLVVIGTGDGHTEAFF
>NA|TRBJ2-1|15|TRBD2|TRBV14
TGTGCCAGCAGCCCGACTAGCGGGGGGGGCAATGAGCAGTTCTTC
CASSPTSGGGNEQFF
>NA|TRBJ1-1|13|TRBD1|TRBV7-9
TGTGCCAGCAGCTCAGACAGGGAGCCTGAAGCTTTCTTT
CASSSDREPEAFF
>NA|TRBJ2-3|13|NA|TRBV9
TGTGCCAGCAGCGTAGAAGGCACAGATACGCAGTATTTT
CASSVEGTDTQYF
>once|TRBJ2-1|14|NA|TRBV12-5
TGTGCTAGTGGTTTGGACACGACGTACAATGAGCAGTTCTTC
CASGLDTTYNEQFF
>few|TRBJ2-7|16|NA|TRBV7-2
TGTGCCAGCAGCCCCGAGGTGGGGATCTTGCACTACGAGCAGTACTTC
CASSPEVGILHYEQYF
>NA|TRBJ2-7|15|NA|TRBV5-1
TGCGCCAGCAGCTTTACCGGGACTCCCTCCGGAGAGCAGTACTTC
CASSFTGTPSGEQYF
>NA|TRBJ1-1|15|TRBD1|TRBV19
TGTGCCAGTAGTCCAGGGACAGCCATGAACACTGAAGCTTTCTTT
CASSPGTAMNTEAFF
>once|TRBJ1-1|15|TRBD1|TRBV5-5
TGTGCCAGCAGACGGGACAGGGGGGTGAACACTGAAGCTTTCTTT
CASRRDRGVNTEAFF
>NA|TRBJ2-3|15|TRBD2|TRBV19
TGTGCCAGTAGAGTTTTAGCGGGGGACACAGATACGCAGTATTTT
CASRVLAGDTDTQYF
>once|TRBJ2-1|16|NA|TRBV28
TGTGCCAGCAGTCCCGGGACACCAATCTCCTACAATGAGCAGTTCTTC
CASSPGTPISYNEQFF
>NA|TRBJ1-4|13|NA|TRBV5-6
TGTGCCAGCAGCTTGTTGACGCAGGAAAAACTGTTTTTT
CASSLLTQEKLFF
>NA|TRBJ1-3|15|TRBD1|TRBV29-1
TGCAGCGTCCGGGACAGGGGTCGCTCTGGAAACACCATATATTTT
CSVRDRGRSGNTIYF
>NA|TRBJ1-5|14|NA|TRBV2
TGTGCCAGCACTCAAGACAGCCTCAATCAGCCCCAGCATTTT
CASTQDSLNQPQHF
>NA|TRBJ2-3|15|NA|TRBV15
TGTGCCACCAGCAGAGATCCTTATAGCACAGATACGCAGTATTTT
CATSRDPYSTDTQYF
>once|TRBJ2-1|14|TRBD2|TRBV10-3
TGTGCCACAGGACTAGCGGGCTCCTACAATGAGCAGTTCTTC
CATGLAGSYNEQFF
>NA|TRBJ2-6|19|NA|TRBV4-2
TGTGCCAGCAGCCAAGCGCGTGGGCAAGCGAGCTCTGGGGCCAACGTCCTGACTTTC
CASSQARGQASSGANVLTF
>NA|TRBJ2-7|13|TRBD1|TRBV27
TGTGCCACCGAGGGGGACAGCACCTACGAGCAGTACTTC
CATEGDSTYEQYF
>NA|TRBJ1-5|16|NA|TRBV5-5
TGTGCCAGCAGCACCTACGTGGTAGGTAGCAATCAGCCCCAGCATTTT
CASSTYVVGSNQPQHF